The next 2 T cell receptor beta chains were all read from a single sample in a study of T cell changes during pregnancy in multiple sclerosis. Generated by immunoSEQ multiplex PCR, the TCRdb table keeps only in-frame clones and is missing some. The sample shows about 100,000 clones, 92% of them seen only once. The material was peripheral blood, obtained after pregnancy. The receptor source for this set is a female donor with multiple sclerosis, enrolled in a pregnancy study.

The chain has TRBV2 and TRBJ2-3, with 15 bases that match TRBD2. From germline, CDR1 is SNHLY and CDR2 FYNNEI. The CDR3 loop spans 18 amino acids. Losses at the gene ends were 1 base for V and 4 bases for J; bases not matched to a gene: 6. The CDR3 DNA reads as TGTGCCAGCAGTGAAGACGGGACTAGCGGGGGGTGGGCAGATACGCAGTATTTT. It codes for CASSEDGTSGGWADTQYF.

The CDR3 DNA is TGCGCCAGCAGCCAAACGGGCTATGGCTACACCTTC. It translates to CASSQTGYGYTF. The rearrangement links TRBV4-3 to TRBJ1-2; D call uncertain. The V and J ends lost 2 bases and 4 bases respectively, with 5 bases between them. CDR1 and CDR2 from the germline V gene are LGHNA and YSLEER. The CDR3 length is 12 residues.